The present T cell receptor beta chain was sequenced within a study of T-cell memory formation after mild COVID-19. General observations from the study: Pre-infection memory contained some responding clones, which suggested that cross-reactive memory had joined. Most CD4+ clones that shrank were in CM and EM, while CD8+ ones turned up in EMRA.

TCRdb called the 5' RACE reads again in MiXCR, with one record for every CDR3 protein. Among 300,000 to 350,000 distinct CDR3 sequences listed, around 13% were seen once. As regards this clonotype: The antigen is unknown.

Germline loops: CDR1 MNHEY, CDR2 SVGEGT. This CDR3 comprises 13 residues. Trimming shortened V by 4 bases and J by 7 bases, and 13 bases separated the two germline ends. The source is a man aged 18 to 29 who had mild COVID-19 (a few samples of this study predate the infection). Cell type and time point are not known. Material: PBMCs or a T cell subset sorted from them (not recorded which). The J gene is TRBJ2-5, the V gene TRBV6-2 or TRBV6-3; D perhaps matches TRBD2 (6 bases). CDR3 residues: CASSFVRRGTQYF. In DNA form, the CDR3 reads TGTGCCAGCAGTTTTGTGCGGCGGGGGACCCAGTACTTC.